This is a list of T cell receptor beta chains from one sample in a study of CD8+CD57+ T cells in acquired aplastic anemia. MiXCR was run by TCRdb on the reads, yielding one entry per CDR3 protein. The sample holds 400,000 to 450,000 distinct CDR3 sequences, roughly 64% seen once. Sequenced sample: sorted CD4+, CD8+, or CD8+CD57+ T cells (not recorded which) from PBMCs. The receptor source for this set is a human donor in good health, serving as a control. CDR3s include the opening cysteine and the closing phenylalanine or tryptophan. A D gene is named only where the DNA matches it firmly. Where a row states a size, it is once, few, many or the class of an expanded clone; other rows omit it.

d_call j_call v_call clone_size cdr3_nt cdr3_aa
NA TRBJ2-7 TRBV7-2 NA TGTGCCAGCAGCTTGGGTCCGAGCTCCCTGGTCGAGGAGCACTTC CASSLGPSSLVEEHF
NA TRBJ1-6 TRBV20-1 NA TGCAGTGCTAGATTGGACCCACGCACACCCCTCCACTTT CSARLDPRTPLHF
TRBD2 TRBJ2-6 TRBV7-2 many TGTGCCAGCAGCTTAGCGGGGGGGAGCTCTGGGGCCAACGTCCTGACTTTC CASSLAGGSSGANVLTF
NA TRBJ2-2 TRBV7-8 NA TGTGCCAGCAGCTTAGGTTCTCAGTTGAACACCGGGGTGCTGTTTTTT CASSLGSQLNTGVLFF
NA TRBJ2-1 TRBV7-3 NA TGTGCCAGCAGCGCATGGGGCAATGAGCAGTTCTTC CASSAWGNEQFF
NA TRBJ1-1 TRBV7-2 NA TGTGCCAGCAGCCAACGGGGGGGGCAGGGGAGCCAGTACTTT CASSQRGGQGSQYF
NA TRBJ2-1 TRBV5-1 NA TGCGCCAGCAGCGTATGGCAGGGAAACCAGTTCTTC CASSVWQGNQFF
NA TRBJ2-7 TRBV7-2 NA TGTGCCAGCAGCTACGACAGGCAAAGCTACGAGCAGTACTTC CASSYDRQSYEQYF
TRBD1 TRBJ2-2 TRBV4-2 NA TGTGCTACCAGCGGTCTGGGGACAGCCCAGAACACCGGGGAGCTGTTTTTT CATSGLGTAQNTGELFF
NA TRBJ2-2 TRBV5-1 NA TGCGCCAGCAGCTTGCGGCAGGGCGCCACCGGGGAGCTGTTTTTT CASSLRQGATGELFF
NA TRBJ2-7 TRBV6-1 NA TGTGCCAGCAACGGGGACCGGAGCTCCTACGAGCAGTACTTC CASNGDRSSYEQYF
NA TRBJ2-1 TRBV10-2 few TGCGCCAGCAGTGAAGTTCAGGGAGAATCGGATGAGCAGTTCTTC CASSEVQGESDEQFF
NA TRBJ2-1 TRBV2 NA TGTGCCAGCAGCTTACGGACTGCCGCGGCTAACGAGCAGTTCTTC CASSLRTAAANEQFF
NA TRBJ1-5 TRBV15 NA TGTGCCACCAGCTTAACCACGGATAAATCACCCCAGCATTTT CATSLTTDKSPQHF
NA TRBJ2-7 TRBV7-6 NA TGTGCCAGCAGCCCACTAGGGCCAGGCTGCTACGCCCAGTACTTC CASSPLGPGCYAQYF
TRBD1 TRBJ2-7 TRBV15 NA TGTGCCACCAGCAGCAGGACAGGGCGGAACGAGCAGTACTTC CATSSRTGRNEQYF
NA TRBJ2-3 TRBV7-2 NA TGTGCCAGCACCGTTACAGTAGATACGCAGTATTTT CASTVTVDTQYF
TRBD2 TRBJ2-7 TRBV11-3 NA TGTGCCAGCAGCATTCAATACCGGGGGGGGGGCGAGCAGTACTTC CASSIQYRGGGEQYF
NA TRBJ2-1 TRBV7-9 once TGCGCCAGCAGCACTGATCTGCCTAGCTCCTACTATGAGCAGTTCTTC CASSTDLPSSYYEQFF
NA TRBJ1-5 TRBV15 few TGTGCCACCCGGGCAGTTCAGCCCCAGCATTTT CATRAVQPQHF
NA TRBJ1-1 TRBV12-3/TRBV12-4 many TGTGCCAGCAGCAGCCACCGGGACATTACGAACACTGAAGCTTTCTTT CASSSHRDITNTEAFF
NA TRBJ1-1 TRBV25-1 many TGTGCCAGCAGTGAAGGGGATTTTGTGACTTTCTTT CASSEGDFVTFF
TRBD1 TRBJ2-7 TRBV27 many TGTGCCAGCAGTTGGACAGGGGGGAAATACGAGCAGTACTTC CASSWTGGKYEQYF
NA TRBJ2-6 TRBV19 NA TGTGCCAGTAGGATAACCAGAGGGGCCACCGAACTGACTTTC CASRITRGATELTF
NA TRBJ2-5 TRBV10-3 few TGTGCCATCAGCCAGGGTTTGGAGACCCAGTACTTC CAISQGLETQYF
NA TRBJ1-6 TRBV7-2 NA TGTGCCAGCAGCCGAAGCAGTAACTATTATTCCCCCCTCCACTTT CASSRSSNYYSPLHF
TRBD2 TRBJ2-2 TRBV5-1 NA TGCGCCAGCAGCTTGGCGGGGACTAGCGGAAGCGGGGAGCTGTTTTTT CASSLAGTSGSGELFF
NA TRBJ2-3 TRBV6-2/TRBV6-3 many TGTGCCAGCAGCGCAATTACAGGACGGGATACGCAGTATTTT CASSAITGRDTQYF
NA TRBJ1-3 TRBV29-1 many TGCAGCGTTGGGAGAGGGACTGGAAACACCATATATTTT CSVGRGTGNTIYF
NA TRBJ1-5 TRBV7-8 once TGTGCCAGCAGCTCAGGCCAGGCACCTCCGCGCAGTAGTTTT CASSSGQAPPRSSF
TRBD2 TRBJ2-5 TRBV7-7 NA TGTGCTAGCACCCAGGGCCTAGCGGGGTCTCAAGAGACCCAGTACTTC CASTQGLAGSQETQYF
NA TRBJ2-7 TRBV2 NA TGTGCCAGCAGTGCAATTTCTGGCTCCTACGAGCAGTATTTC CASSAISGSYEQYF
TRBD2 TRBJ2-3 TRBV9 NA TGTGCCAGCAGCCTCTGGACTAGCGGGGAAGGGCAGTATTTT CASSLWTSGEGQYF
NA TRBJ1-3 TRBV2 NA TGTGCCAGCAGTGAGTACGCGGACAGCTCTGGAAACACCATATATTTT CASSEYADSSGNTIYF
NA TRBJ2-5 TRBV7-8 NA TGTGCCAGCAGATTAACAGGGGGGAGCGGGACCCCGCAGTTC CASRLTGGSGTPQF
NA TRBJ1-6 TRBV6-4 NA TGTGCCAGCAATGCCTTACCGTCACCCCTCCACTTT CASNALPSPLHF
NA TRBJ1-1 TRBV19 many TGTGCCAGCAGAGACAGAGGGACTGAAGCTTTCTTT CASRDRGTEAFF
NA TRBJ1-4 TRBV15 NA TGTGCCACCAGCAGAGATTCGCGACCTCTGGCGGGCGAAAAACTGTTTTTT CATSRDSRPLAGEKLFF
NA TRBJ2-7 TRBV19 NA TGTGCCAGCAGTTCCGCCCCGACTGGGGAGTACCAGCACTACTTC CASSSAPTGEYQHYF